This TCR beta chain came from a study of blood T cells in healthy people across ages. A sample-barcoded 5' primer and a J-beta primer mix were used in a second PCR of roughly 6 to 12 cycles. The template-switch adaptor was a 5' adaptor with 12 random nucleotides. It tagged each cDNA molecule. TCRdb passed the 5' RACE reads through MiXCR, listing each CDR3 protein once. The sample has some 760,000 distinct CDR3 sequences; around 25% are singletons. This CDR3 has 14 amino acids. Trimming cost V 5 bases and J 4 bases; bases outside gene matches: 7. The germline V gene encodes CDR1 SEHNR and CDR2 FQNEAQ (reference sequence). The data also belong to a second study, concerning T cells of mothers and their children. This second report adds: The sample comes from 8 or 9 healthy Caucasian donors: mothers and children.

Sequencing was done on a sample of blood. The sequence came from a boy aged 10-17 years in good health. The chain employs TRBV7-9 and TRBJ2-5; 7 bases match TRBD1. CDR3 protein: CASSGTAKGETQYF. CDR3 coding DNA: TGTGCCAGCAGCGGGACAGCTAAAGGAGAGACCCAGTACTTC.